Here is one T cell receptor beta chain with its context. Its specificity is unknown. The data originate from a study of lymphopenia after photon versus proton radiotherapy. Produced via immunoSEQ multiplex PCR; TCRdb's table is partial and in-frame only. The table shows roughly 25,000 clones, with roughly 87% occurring only once. Study-wide points: Proton therapy kept repertoires fairly stable, unlike photons, which gained effector/memory cells. Authors raise, but do not show, better survival with proton therapy.

There are 13 residues in the CDR3. CDR1 ENHRY and CDR2 SYGVKD come from the germline V gene. Between the trimmed V and J ends, which lost 10 bases and 5 bases, there was a span of 14 bases. The chain joins TRBV10-3 to TRBJ1-4; perhaps TRBD1 as D (5 bases). The TCR was taken from a middle-aged man with gastric cancer. The sequencing used peripheral blood, collected from a patient treated with photon-based radiotherapy. Written as DNA, the CDR3 is TGTGCCACCTCACGCGGGGGAAATGAAAAACTGTTTTTT. It translates to CATSRGGNEKLFF.